Following are 4 T cell receptor beta chains from one sample sequenced in a study of cytomegalovirus exposure and HLA in healthy donors. The data were produced by immunoSEQ multiplex PCR, yet TCRdb's version contains in-frame clones alone and is incomplete. Of around 56,000 clones in the sample, roughly 93% are singletons; the top ten hold roughly 1.8%. Sample: PBMCs. These TCRs come from a woman aged 18-35 years in good health and CMV-seropositive.

The rearrangement uses TRBV6-4 and TRBJ1-5, with TRBD1 matching 9 bases. V was clipped by 8 bases and J by 2 bases; unmatched bases: 19. CDR1 and CDR2 from the germline V gene are MRHNA and SNTAGT. The CDR3 consists of 19 residues. In DNA, the CDR3 is TGTGCCAGCGCGACTGAACCGGGACAGGGCCATGGGGGCAATCAGCCCCAGCATTTT. This sequence encodes CASATEPGQGHGGNQPQHF.

The gene calls are TRBV27 and TRBJ2-5, with 13 bases that match TRBD2. The V segment lost 2 bases and the J segment 7 bases; nucleotides outside the gene matches: 7. The CDR3 runs to 16 residues. Germline values: CDR1 MNHEY, CDR2 SMNVEV (reference sequence). In DNA, the CDR3 is TGTGCCAGCAGTTTAGGGACTAGCGGGGACCTGCGGACCCAGTACTTC. It codes for CASSLGTSGDLRTQYF.

In DNA, the CDR3 is TGTGCCAGCAGTGAACAGGGCTGGGTTCAGCCCCAGCATTTT. This translates into CASSEQGWVQPQHF. V is TRBV6-1 and J is TRBJ1-5; D might be TRBD1 (5 bases). Looked up from germline, CDR1 is MNHNS and CDR2 is SASEGT. The V gene lost 2 bases and the J gene lost 6 bases, with 11 bases spanning the gap. This CDR3 spans 14 amino acids.

This chain links TRBV6-5 with TRBJ2-3, with TRBD1 matching over 8 bases. The CDR3 covers 14 residues. Per the germline V gene, CDR1 is MNHEY and CDR2 is SVGAGI. The V gene end was trimmed by 5 bases and the J gene end by 9 bases; junction bases not matched to a gene: 10. Here the CDR3 DNA reads TGTGCCAGCAGTGAGGACAGGGTCCTTGGGACGCAGTATTTT. Protein product: CASSEDRVLGTQYF.